The clone carrying this T cell receptor (beta chain) turned up a few times. Its target is unknown. Data came from immunoSEQ multiplex PCR; TCRdb stores just in-frame clones and leaves some out. The sample gives some 23,000 clones, approximately 70% of which show up once; approximately 3.5% is in the top ten. People whose metastatic non-small-cell lung cancer was chemo-refractory got focal radiation along with CTLA-4 blockade by ipilimumab. This record belongs to a study of radiotherapy plus CTLA-4 blockade in lung cancer. Whole-study context: Among patients, roughly 18% showed objective responses, and 30% to 40% had disease control. Findings and caveats of the study: Subsequent to radiotherapy plus ipilimumab, tumor-derived TCR clones underwent expansion in blood. Best predicting response, reportedly, were early blood T cell clone dynamics, with interferon-beta.

V trimming: 6 bases; J trimming: 4 bases; junction bases outside the gene matches: 5. The CDR3 is 14 residues long. The germline gives CDR1 MDHEN, CDR2 SYDVKM. The specimen comprised peripheral blood, sampled from a patient treated with radiotherapy plus ipilimumab. This TCR was sampled from a human donor with non-small cell lung cancer who had stable disease on radiotherapy plus ipilimumab. The chain joins TRBV28 to TRBJ2-1; TRBD2 agrees at 8 bases. DNA of the CDR3: TGTGCCAGCAGGCTAGCGGGTCCATACAATGAGCAGTTCTTC. It translates to CASRLAGPYNEQFF. The full variable domain, its missing parts supplied by reference TRBV28 and TRBJ2-1, is DVKVTQSSRYLVKRTGEKVFLECVQDMDHENMFWYRQDPGLGLRLIYFSYDVKMKEKGDIPEGYSVSREKKERFSLILESASTNQTSMYLCASRLAGPYNEQFFGPGTRLTVL.